These 2 T cell receptor beta chains came from one sample sequenced in a study of T-cell reconstitution after alpha-beta-depleted transplantation in children. Unique molecular identifiers were used to barcode this TCRbeta library. TCRdb fed the PCR reads into MiXCR, producing one record per CDR3 protein. Among around 440,000 distinct CDR3 sequences listed, 10% were seen once. The sequenced sample was PBMCs, obtained before TCRalphabeta/CD19-depleted stem cell transplant. The receptors come from a child aged 2-15 years with inherited bone marrow failure, due to receive a stem cell transplant.

This clonotype has a count of ten or more. The CDR3 nucleotides read TGTGCCAGCACTTCGGGACGCACTGAAGCTTTCTTT. Translation gives CASTSGRTEAFF. The chain combines TRBV28 with TRBJ1-1; perhaps TRBD1 as D (5 bases). CDR1 and CDR2 (germline): MDHEN, SYDVKM. CDR3 size: 12 residues. With 7 bases removed from V and 4 bases from J, the gap between germline ends came to 10 bases.

This clonotype has a count of ten or more. The V call is TRBV4-3, the J call TRBJ2-1; maybe TRBD1 (6 bases). Trimming left V 2 bases short and J 10 bases short, with 21 bases between. CDR1 and CDR2 from the germline V gene are LGHNA and YSLEER. The CDR3 spans 16 residues. As DNA, the CDR3 is TGCGCCAGCAGCCAATATCTTTCGCCCAGGGGTAAGGAGCAGTTCTTC. Translation gives CASSQYLSPRGKEQFF.